The table lists the clone carrying this TCR beta chain with many counts. Its antigen is currently unknown. Using RNA transcripts as the source, TCR beta CDR3 regions were amplified. First-round RT-PCR targeting the TCR CDR3 was performed with the HTBI primer set. MiXCR was run by TCRdb on the multiplex PCR reads, yielding one entry per CDR3 protein. The sample holds some 510,000 distinct CDR3 sequences, roughly 20% seen once. This specimen comes from a study of T cells in Graves' hyperthyroidism and ophthalmopathy. Overall study results and limits: Clonotypes that were expanded in thyroid above 0.001 mostly appeared in blood too.

Input material: blood. This receptor was identified in a man between 18 and 35 years old with Graves' hyperthyroidism.

The CDR3 region is CSVKGRDRSSPSRYEQYF. For the CDR3, the DNA is TGCAGCGTTAAGGGTAGGGACAGATCGTCTCCCTCTCGCTACGAGCAGTACTTC. The chain recombines TRBV29-1 with TRBJ2-7, with TRBD1 identical over 7 bases. J gave up 3 bases and V 5 bases, and 22 bases lay outside the gene matches. This CDR3 spans 18 amino acids. Germline CDR1 reads SQVTM; CDR2 reads ANQGSEA.